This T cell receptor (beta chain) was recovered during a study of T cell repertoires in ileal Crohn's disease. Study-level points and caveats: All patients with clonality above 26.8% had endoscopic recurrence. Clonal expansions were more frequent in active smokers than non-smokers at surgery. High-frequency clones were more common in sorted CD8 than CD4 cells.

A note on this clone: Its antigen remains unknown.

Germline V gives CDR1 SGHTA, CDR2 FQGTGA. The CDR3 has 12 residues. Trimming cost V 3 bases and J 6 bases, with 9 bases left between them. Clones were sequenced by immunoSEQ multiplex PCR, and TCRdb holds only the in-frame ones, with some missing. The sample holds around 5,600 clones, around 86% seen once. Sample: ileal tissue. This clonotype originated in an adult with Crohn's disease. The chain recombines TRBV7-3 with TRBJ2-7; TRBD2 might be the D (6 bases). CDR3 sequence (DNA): TGTGCCAGCAGCTTGCGGGGATCCGAGCAGTACTTC. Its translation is CASSLRGSEQYF.